This TCR beta chain was obtained from a study of OX40 agonist ivuxolimab in advanced cancers. Assay used: immunoSEQ multiplex PCR; TCRdb lists only in-frame clones, some missing. The data hold just under 80,000 clones, with 80% to 90% observed a single time. CDR3 length equals 15 residues. Germline values: CDR1 SGHAT, CDR2 FQNNGV. V lost 5 bases to trimming and J lost 3 bases; unmatched junction nucleotides: 4. The J gene is TRBJ2-2, the V gene TRBV11-2; 9 nucleotides align to TRBD1. This receptor was taken from an adult with an advanced solid tumor such as melanoma, head and neck, liver or kidney cancer. Sequenced here: CD4+ or CD8+ T cells sorted from blood, sampled in a trial of the OX40 agonist ivuxolimab. CDR3 nucleotide sequence: TGTGCCAGCAGCGCCGGGACAGGGTACACCGGGGAGCTGTTTTTT. Its translation: CASSAGTGYTGELFF.